Below, 4 T cell receptor beta chains from the same sample are listed, as sequenced in a study of CD8 T cells in ankylosing spondylitis. General observations from the study: About 8 highly homologous variants made up a TCR beta motif, and this motif appeared characteristic of ankylosing spondylitis blood.

These receptors have no identified antigens. From the 5' RACE reads, TCRdb called clonotypes with MiXCR, one entry per CDR3 protein. The table has about 500,000 distinct CDR3 sequences, 5.3% seen once; the top ten hold around 3.5%. Sequencing input: blood, either unsorted or a sorted T cell fraction (not recorded which). Source of these receptors: a male donor with ankylosing spondylitis.

The J gene is TRBJ2-1, the V gene TRBV6-2 or TRBV6-3; 10 bases agree with TRBD1. Germline CDR1 is MNHEY and CDR2 is SVGEGT. This CDR3 has 14 amino acids. The V gene end was trimmed by 6 bases and the J gene end by 9 bases; junction bases not matched to a gene: 8. CDR3 coding DNA: TGTGCCAGCAGGACAGGGGGCCGGATTTTTGAGCAGTTCTTC. Residues: CASRTGGRIFEQFF.

This clonotype was counted ten times or more. The chain carries TRBV10-3 and TRBJ1-1, with a possible D match to TRBD1 (5 bases). The CDR3 runs to 16 residues. The germline V and J ends were trimmed by 3 bases and 1 base, with 15 bases remaining between them. The V gene's germline CDR1 is ENHRY and CDR2 SYGVKD. CDR3 residues: CAISDRGRAGNTEAFF. CDR3 sequence (DNA): TGTGCCATCAGTGATAGGGGCAGGGCGGGGAACACTGAAGCTTTCTTT.

This clonotype was picked up many times. The CDR3 DNA is TGCGCCAGCGCCTCAAGCGGGGGGACTGCTAGCACAGATACGCAGTATTTT. Its translation is CASASSGGTASTDTQYF. This chain connects TRBV5-1 to TRBJ2-3, with 9 bases lining up with TRBD2. Losses at the gene ends were 7 bases for V and 0 bases for J; bases not matched to a gene: 12. Germline assignment: CDR1 SGHRS and CDR2 YFSETQ. The CDR3 extends over 17 amino acids. Complete variable domain (other parts from reference TRBV5-1 and TRBJ2-3): KAGVTQTPRYLIKTRGQQVTLSCSPISGHRSVSWYQQTPGQGLQFLFEYFSETQRNKGNFPGRFSGRQFSNSRSEMNVSTLELGDSALYLCASASSGGTASTDTQYFGPGTRLTVL.

This clonotype came up many times. The chain couples TRBV4-2 to TRBJ1-3; D call uncertain. Germline V lookup: CDR1 LGHNA, CDR2 YNFKEQ. This CDR3 region has 14 residues. Trimming took 1 base from V and 4 from J, leaving 8 bases between them. The CDR3 reads CASSQGTVGNTIYF. CDR3 sequence (DNA): TGTGCCAGCAGCCAAGGGACCGTCGGAAACACCATATATTTT.